A few counts support the clone carrying this TCR beta chain. The antigen is not known. This CDR3 contains 14 residues. Losses at the gene ends were 6 bases for V and 3 bases for J; bases not matched to a gene: 5. These data belong to a study of identical twins. Each CDR3 protein is one row after TCRdb ran MiXCR on the 5' RACE reads. Among about 690,000 distinct CDR3 sequences listed, around 6.1% were seen once. Study-wide findings and caveats: Whereas memory repertoires showed no such difference, abundant cord blood beta clonotypes carried fewer insertions.

This receptor was identified in a man aged 18 to 29 in good health. The chain carries TRBV12-3 or TRBV12-4 and TRBJ1-5, with 7 nucleotides matching TRBD1. Specimen: naive T cells sorted from blood. The CDR3 loop is CASSWDSNNQPQHF. Here the CDR3 DNA reads TGTGCCAGCAGCTGGGACAGCAACAATCAGCCCCAGCATTTT.